The subject of this entry is one T cell receptor (beta chain). Its cognate antigen is unknown. V was clipped by 9 bases and J by 6 bases, with 13 bases between them. The CDR3 extends over 12 amino acids. From germline, CDR1 is KGHDR and CDR2 SFDVKD. TCR beta cDNA libraries included unique molecular identifiers. TCRdb used MiXCR to reprocess the PCR reads, holding one entry per CDR3 protein. The table includes some 260,000 distinct CDR3 sequences, around 34% detected once. The data were taken from a study of post-analysis software for immune sequencing data. For the study at large: Included courses were relapsing-remitting and secondary progressive multiple sclerosis; progressive-relapsing multiple sclerosis was also included.

Study-wide results and limits: When the samples were clustered directly with F measure, those that had been prepared in the same batch showed strong co-clustering. In patients, about five TRBV segments were more frequent than in controls, with TRBV5-6, TRBV5-1 and TRBV20-1 among them.

This clonotype was sampled from a girl aged 5 to 17 with multiple sclerosis. This chain links TRBV24-1 with TRBJ1-2; a weak D match, TRBD1 (5 bases). Sequenced material: blood. The CDR3 reads CATSLGRDGYTF. CDR3 sequence (DNA): TGTGCCACCTCTTTGGGCAGGGATGGCTACACCTTC.